This TCR beta chain was recorded in a study of tumor-infiltrating lymphocytes in primary liver carcinoma. Study details: Tumor staging was T1-T3 N0M0; sizes spanned roughly 4.2 to 10 cm across.

Study-wide results and caveats: Lesser overlap characterized tumor-adjacent and tumor-blood pairs relative to tumor region pairs.

This clonotype was seen more than once but under ten times. No antigen is known for it. Trimming removed 6 bases from V and 4 bases from J, with 27 bases in between. Per germline, CDR1 MNHEY and CDR2 SVGEGT. The CDR3 length is 18 residues. Production of TCR beta cDNA used 400 to 650 ng total RNA together with a constant-region primer. Modified slightly, ARM-PCR produced TCR beta libraries over three nested multiplex PCR rounds. Two initial PCR rounds of 10 to 11 cycles each paired TRBV1-TRBV30 forward primers with a C-beta reverse primer. Each CDR3 protein gets one entry after TCRdb re-called the multiplex PCR reads with MiXCR. The table lists some 190,000 distinct CDR3 sequences, roughly three fifths of them singletons. Germline DNA was also extracted, while the blood RNA originated from unsorted whole blood. Treatment-naive at the time, the patients had chronic HBV infection.

The clonotype was recovered from a man in his forties with primary liver carcinoma and hepatitis B virus infection. The sequenced material came from peripheral blood. The chain recombines TRBV6-2 or TRBV6-3 with TRBJ1-1; a weak D match, TRBD1 (5 bases). The CDR3 nucleotides are TGTGCCAGCAGGGACACCTACGGGGCTTCCAATACTGCCACTGAAGCTTTCTTT. It translates to CASRDTYGASNTATEAFF.